Listed below are T cell receptor beta chains from one sample, sequenced in a study of T cells in Graves' hyperthyroidism and ophthalmopathy. Using its own MiXCR run on the multiplex PCR reads, TCRdb lists one record per CDR3 protein. Found here are 150,000 or so distinct CDR3 sequences, 22% of them singletons; the top ten hold around 70%. The sequenced sample consisted of blood. Receptors originate from a woman between 45 and 60 years old with Graves' hyperthyroidism that later progressed to Graves' ophthalmopathy. Both conserved end residues are part of each CDR3. A D gene is named only where the DNA matches it firmly. Clone size is not always given. Where it is, it says once, few, many or a class for expanded clones.

clone size	V gene	J gene	D gene	CDR3 DNA	CDR3 protein
-	TRBV29-1	TRBJ2-1	-	TGCAGCGCCACCTCGTACAATGAGCAGTTCTTC	CSATSYNEQFF
many	TRBV6-2/TRBV6-3	TRBJ1-1	-	TGTGCCAGCAGTTACGGGGAAATCGCAATGACTGAAGCTTTCTTT	CASSYGEIAMTEAFF
-	TRBV18	TRBJ2-1	-	TGTGCCAGCTCACTTCAGGGAAGGAATGAGCAGTTCTTC	CASSLQGRNEQFF
-	TRBV6-1	TRBJ2-7	TRBD1	TGTGCCAGCAGTCAAACAGGGGTGGGGGAGCAGTACTTC	CASSQTGVGEQYF
many	TRBV6-1	TRBJ2-7	TRBD1	TGTGCCAGCAGTATGGGACAGGGACCCTACGAGCAGTACTTC	CASSMGQGPYEQYF
few	TRBV5-1	TRBJ2-3	-	TGCGCCAGCAGCCTGGCGGGGTCAGGGTCGGCAGATACGCAGTATTTT	CASSLAGSGSADTQYF
few	TRBV20-1	TRBJ1-6	-	TGCAGTGCTAGATCGACAGGCTCCTATAATTCACCCCTCCACTTT	CSARSTGSYNSPLHF
many	TRBV7-2	TRBJ2-3	TRBD2	TGTGCCAGCAGCCACCCTCGAGCGGGACTAACAGATACGCAGTATTTT	CASSHPRAGLTDTQYF
many	TRBV28	TRBJ1-2	-	TGTGCCAGCAGTTTATTCGAGACTGACTATGGCTACACCTTC	CASSLFETDYGYTF
-	TRBV5-4	TRBJ1-2	TRBD1	TGTGCCAGCACCTTGGGACAGGGTCTTGGCGGCTACACCTTC	CASTLGQGLGGYTF
many	TRBV12-3/TRBV12-4	TRBJ1-5	TRBD1	TGTGCCAGCAGCCAGACAGGGAGTGGCGGGCAGCCCCAGCATTTT	CASSQTGSGGQPQHF
many	TRBV12-3/TRBV12-4	TRBJ1-2	-	TGTGCCAGCAGCCCTTTAGGGGGAGGTGGCTACACCTTC	CASSPLGGGGYTF
many	TRBV30	TRBJ2-7	-	TGTGCCTGGAGTGTGGGTTACGAGCAGTACTTC	CAWSVGYEQYF
few	TRBV6-5	TRBJ2-7	TRBD1	TGTGCCAGCAGTTATCTGGGGACAGGGTACCACGAGCAGTACTTC	CASSYLGTGYHEQYF
few	TRBV9	TRBJ2-1	-	TGTGCCAGCAGCGTAGAAGGGATATATGAGCAGTTCTTC	CASSVEGIYEQFF
-	TRBV7-8	TRBJ2-1	-	TGTGCCAGCAGCCCCGGCCCGGCGAGCTCCTACAATGAGCAGTTCTTC	CASSPGPASSYNEQFF
many	TRBV28	TRBJ2-3	TRBD2	TGTGCCAGCAGTTTCCTCGGGACTAGCAGTAGCACAGATACGCAGTATTTT	CASSFLGTSSSTDTQYF
-	TRBV18	TRBJ2-2	-	TGTGCCAGCTCACCATCTTACGGGAGTCGAACCGGGGAGCTGTTTTTT	CASSPSYGSRTGELFF
few	TRBV20-1	TRBJ2-3	-	TGCAGTGCTAGAATCAGCGTGAACACAGATACGCAGTATTTT	CSARISVNTDTQYF
many	TRBV2	TRBJ1-1	TRBD1	TGTGCCAGCAGTTCGGCGACAGGGTTTGGAGCTTTCTTT	CASSSATGFGAFF
few	TRBV7-9	TRBJ1-1	TRBD1	TGTGCCAGCAGCGGACAGGGGGAGAACACTGAAGCTTTCTTT	CASSGQGENTEAFF
many	TRBV12-3/TRBV12-4	TRBJ1-5	TRBD1	TGTGCCAGCAGCTCCGGGACAGTCAATCAGCCCCAGCATTTT	CASSSGTVNQPQHF
many	TRBV11-2	TRBJ2-7	TRBD2	TGTGCCAGCAGCCGCACGAGCGGGAGGGCCTACGAGCAGTACTTC	CASSRTSGRAYEQYF
-	TRBV12-3/TRBV12-4	TRBJ1-3	-	TGTGCCAGCAGTCTTACAGGGTACACCATATATTTT	CASSLTGYTIYF
once	TRBV29-1	TRBJ2-7	-	TGCAGCGTTGTCCCGGGGGCCGGGGAGCAGTACTTC	CSVVPGAGEQYF
few	TRBV4-2	TRBJ2-2	-	TGTGCCAGCAGCCAAGCGATGAACGGGGGCGGGGAGCTGTTTTTT	CASSQAMNGGGELFF
many	TRBV7-2	TRBJ2-5	-	TGTGCCAGCAGCCCTAGCGCCCAAGAGACCCAGTACTTC	CASSPSAQETQYF
few	TRBV19	TRBJ2-2	-	TGTGCCGTACGGAGGGGTGGCGGCACCGGGGAGCTGTTTTTT	CAVRRGGGTGELFF
-	TRBV20-1	TRBJ2-5	TRBD2	TGCAGTGCTAGGAGACTAAGCGGGACGGAGACCCAGTACTTC	CSARRLSGTETQYF
-	TRBV15	TRBJ1-4	-	TGTGCCACCAGCAGAGTCCCGAGTGAAAAACTGTTTTTT	CATSRVPSEKLFF
many	TRBV2	TRBJ1-2	TRBD1	TGTGCCAGCAGGGAGGACACAGGGGGGAACTATGGCTACACCTTC	CASREDTGGNYGYTF
-	TRBV27	TRBJ2-2	-	TGTGCCAGCCTCCGGAGGGGGGCTATAAACACCGGGGAGCTGTTTTTT	CASLRRGAINTGELFF